This T cell receptor beta chain came from a study of cytomegalovirus exposure and HLA in healthy donors (TCRdb year 2017). As for the study more broadly: According to an earlier analysis of several hundred of the donors, some 180 million T cells yielded roughly 110 million unique TCR beta sequences and 276 Gb of sequence data. An early release covering just under 650 HLA-typed donors comprised approximately 300 gigabases of sequencing data and approximately 85 million unique TCR sequences. Among the roughly 390 genotyped donors, about 85% belonged to the genetic ancestry cluster associated with self-reported Caucasian donors. The study aimed to test whether signatures of past pathogen exposure could be identified by cataloging public T cell receptors. The study profiled the T cell repertoires of hundreds of subjects by immunosequencing and related them to cytomegalovirus serostatus. Along with the approximately 650-subject first cohort, a separate validation cohort of over a hundred different subjects was used. To predict cytomegalovirus infection status, the study brought together high-throughput TCR immunosequencing, statistical association of individual TCRs with disease status, and machine learning. A later analysis re-examined previously published TCR beta repertoires from about 670 donors and added high-resolution HLA genotyping to investigate patterns of TCR occurrence. The later analysis used no new phenotypic data to find candidate immune exposures, relying instead on TCR beta sequences and their occurrence across donors. To decide whether each TCR beta V gene segment behaved as functional or pseudogenic, an earlier analysis of some 580 of the donors relied on high-throughput TCR beta sequencing. Alongside the repertoire data, information on donor age, sex, ethnicity and CMV serostatus was compiled. In a later genetic analysis, genome-wide SNP genotypes for about three fifths of the roughly 670 donors were used, and that subset was treated as a discovery cohort. All discovery cohort repertoires had been generated using a single sequencing platform. Both class I and class II loci were covered by HLA typing, at four-digit resolution. Typing coverage differed by locus: A, B, C, DRB1 and DQB1 were typed in about 620-630 donors, DQA1 in approximately 520, DPA1 in nearly 610, and DPB1 in around 440. A handful of DR-DQ haplotypes were handled as single units for association and clustering because linkage in the cohort was strong. Among about 400 genotyped donors of the cohort, an average of around 240,000 unique TCR beta nucleotide sequences was sequenced per donor, of which approximately 19% were non-productive. On the study overall, not on this receptor specifically: According to a later genetic analysis, donors in an Asian-associated ancestry cluster had fewer N-insertions in productive TCRs than the roughly 670-donor mean. In a later analysis, the rate of TCR association differed among HLA loci, with DRB1 alleles having the most associated TCRs and HLA-C alleles having the fewest. The only immune exposure information available for the cohort was CMV serostatus. The classifier was reported to diagnose cytomegalovirus status with high specificity and sensitivity in both the original and validation cohorts. In vitro tests confirmed that a few of the cytomegalovirus-associated TCR beta chains recognize cytomegalovirus antigens. The study gave a list of 150 to 200 TCR beta chains associated with cytomegalovirus. An earlier analysis of around 540 of the donors showed that most TCR beta V segments appeared in productive rearrangements either about 90% or about 30% of the time, which broadly matched IMGT annotations. Across donors, most TCR sequences were observed very rarely, whereas some public TCRs were present in many individuals. According to a later analysis, parvovirus B19, influenza, CMV and Epstein-Barr virus appeared linked to several top co-occurrence clusters. A cluster of highly shared sequence variants was judged likely to represent a technical artifact of the sequencing pipeline. A later analysis found that HLA-associated TCR beta chains were more clonally expanded and had lower generation probabilities than equally common non-associated chains. A later analysis found that most CMV-associated TCR beta chains appeared HLA-restricted, with HLA associations seemingly driven largely by CMV exposure. In a later analysis, over 15,000 TCR beta sequences were associated with specific HLA alleles at a false discovery rate of 0.05. Presence/absence analyses assumed roughly uniform sequencing depth across donors, an assumption that may not hold. Strong co-occurrence of HLA alleles, especially DR and DQ, made assigning TCR associations to individual alleles difficult. V-gene and J-gene trimming of TCR beta chains was associated with a missense DCLRE1C variant in a later genetic analysis, and the association was replicated in an independent cohort. Some IMGT-functional V segments, including TRBV6-2 and TRBV6-3, could not be told apart with the 87-base-pair reads, so those segments were excluded. Linkage disequilibrium might explain the correlated functional status among segregating V segments, but an unknown experimental factor could not be ruled out. The authors suggested that the approach could potentially be extended to other disease states and immunological phenotypes. Because HLA typing was unavailable for some donors at each locus, only the typed subset was used in association tests. The earlier analysis of some 540 of the donors excluded over 15 rarely observed V segments, including chromosome 9 orphons, because counts were too low. A further reported finding was that TCR beta sequences accurately predicted the HLA-A and HLA-B alleles for most subjects in the first cohort. The cohort was sequenced for TCR beta chains only, and without alpha or paired-chain data the features that could be detected were limited.

Libraries were prepared through the immunoSEQ multiplex PCR assay. For the multiplex PCR, a mixture combining 60 forward primers for TCR Vbeta segments and 13 reverse primers for TCR Jbeta segments was used. The CDR3 region of rearranged TCR beta genes was amplified from genomic DNA with a multiplex PCR assay. Amplified TCR beta libraries were sequenced as 87-base-pair reads on the Illumina HiSeq System. Per the source publication's procedure: Across the 600 to 700 repertoires, a later analysis counted tens of millions of unique TCR beta chains, roughly 11 million of which were shared by at least two donors. Raw reads were error-corrected and collapsed into unique sequences by a nearest-neighbor algorithm in which closely related sequences were merged to remove PCR and sequencing errors. To assign V, D and J gene segments, CDR3 sequences were aligned to IMGT reference sequences. Each retained sequence needed at least a six-nucleotide match to both a V gene segment and a J gene segment. A rearrangement was called productive if the CDR3 had no stop codons and remained in frame with V and J, and every other rearrangement was called non-productive. CDR3 was defined by IMGT convention, running from the second conserved V-encoded cysteine to the conserved J-encoded phenylalanine. The earlier analysis of some 550 of the donors excluded any sequence lacking an unambiguous match to a single V gene segment. An earlier analysis of roughly 590 of the donors called V segments functional above 56.7% productive rearrangements and segregating when the between-donor standard deviation exceeded 5%. A statistical classification framework was built to diagnose cytomegalovirus status from the catalog of TCR beta chain sequences. A later analysis assigned V and J genes by comparing TCR nucleotide sequences with IMGT/GENE-DB human TR gene sequences. The TCRdist pipeline was used in a later analysis to assign CDR3 sequences and most-parsimonious VDJ recombination scenarios. A later analysis defined each TCR beta chain by its CDR3 amino acid sequence plus V-gene family, and excluded reads lacking a unique V-gene family. In a later analysis, 500 to 700 highly shared, low-generation-probability nucleotide sequences were removed to address suspected cross-contamination and a sequencing artifact. In a later analysis, a clonal expansion index for each public chain was calculated from normalized within-repertoire ranks of inferred template counts. A later analysis computed generation probabilities with a VDJ recombination model fitted to out-of-frame rearrangements, and checked the results against IGoR. A later analysis scored TCR-TCR, TCR-HLA and TCR-CMV co-occurrence with hypergeometric tests, applying a repertoire-size bias correction to TCR pairs. A later analysis estimated false discovery rates by permuting HLA or CMV assignments 20 times. A later analysis grouped co-occurring TCRs with DBSCAN, adding TCRdist sequence similarity when clustering within HLA-allele-positive subsets. Repertoires with fewer than 30,000 or more than 120,000 public chains, plus five repertoires with anomalous nucleotide sharing, were excluded from co-occurrence clustering. This is the immuneACCESS table as TCRdb keeps it, with only in-frame sequences that have V and J called. A part of the clones is gone; compared with another copy, unresolved V genes explain less than half, and the rest is unexplained. Clone size and the V and J calls come from that table; the DNA yielded D and trimming. The sample table holds 100,000 to 150,000 clones, of which 8% to 11% were seen once. The ten largest clones add up to about 4.7% of the sample.

The cohort was made up of 666 healthy bone marrow donors. All cohort members were sampled while nominally healthy, although unrecorded immune exposures were likely present. The donor was CMV seropositive and was included in the group of 250 to 350 seropositive cohort members. Each donor provided a peripheral blood sample, and peripheral blood mononuclear cells were used for TCR beta sequencing. The Qiagen DNeasy Blood Extraction Kit was used to extract genomic DNA from the blood cell samples. At the junction V is shortened by 6 bases and J by 6 bases; bases outside the gene matches: 10. The CDR3 runs 15 amino acids, cysteine and phenylalanine included. Only the CDR3 part of the read is kept: 45 bases, read in frame from the first base. The CDR1 and CDR2 encoded by the germline V gene (reference sequence) are MNHEY and SMNVEV. This clone was picked up a small number of times. Its antigen is not yet known. The input lacks base qualities; no much larger clone sits a single base away.

The TCR originated in a woman between 18 and 29 years old in good health and CMV-seropositive. The chain is encoded by TRBV27 joined to TRBJ2-1; 8 central nucleotides agree with TRBD2. The specimen was PBMCs. The CDR3 here reads CASSLAGTRGNEQFF. The DNA sequence follows: TGTGCCAGCAGCCTCGCGGGGACTAGGGGCAATGAGCAGTTCTTC.